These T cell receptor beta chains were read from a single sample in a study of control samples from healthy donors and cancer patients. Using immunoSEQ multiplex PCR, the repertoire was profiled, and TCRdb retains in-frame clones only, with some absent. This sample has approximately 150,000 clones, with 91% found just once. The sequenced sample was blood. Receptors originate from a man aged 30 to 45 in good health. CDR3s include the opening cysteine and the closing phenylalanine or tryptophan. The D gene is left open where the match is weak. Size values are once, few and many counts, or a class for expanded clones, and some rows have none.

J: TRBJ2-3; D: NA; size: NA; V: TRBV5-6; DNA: TGTGCCAGCAGTGGAGTGGGGGATACGCAGTATTTT; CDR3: CASSGVGDTQYF
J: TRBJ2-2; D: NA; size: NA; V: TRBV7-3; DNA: TGTGCCAGCAGCCGAGAGAACACCGGGGAGCTGTTTTTT; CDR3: CASSRENTGELFF
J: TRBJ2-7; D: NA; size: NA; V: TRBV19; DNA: TGTGCCAGTAGTCTGACGGGATCCTCCTACGAGCAGTACTTC; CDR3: CASSLTGSSYEQYF
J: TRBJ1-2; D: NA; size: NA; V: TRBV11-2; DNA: TGTGCCAGCAGCTTCAGCAGGCCCAAAGGAGGCTACACCTTC; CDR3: CASSFSRPKGGYTF
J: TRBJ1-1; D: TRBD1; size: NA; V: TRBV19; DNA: TGTGCCAGTAGCAGGGGGCTCACTGAAGCTTTCTTT; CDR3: CASSRGLTEAFF
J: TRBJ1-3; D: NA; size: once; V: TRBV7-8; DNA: TGTGCCAGCAGCTCGGACGGGCGCTCTGGAAACACCATATATTTT; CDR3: CASSSDGRSGNTIYF
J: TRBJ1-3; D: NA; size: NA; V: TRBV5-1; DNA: TGCGCCAGCAGCTTGGAAGGGGAGGACACCATATATTTT; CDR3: CASSLEGEDTIYF
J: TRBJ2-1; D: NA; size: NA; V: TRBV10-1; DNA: TGCGCCAGCAGTGGGGTCGGGGGTAACTCCTACAATGAGCAGTTCTTC; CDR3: CASSGVGGNSYNEQFF
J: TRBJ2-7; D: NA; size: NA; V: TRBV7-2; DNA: TGTGCCAGCAGCTTAGATGCCCTTGCCTACGAGCAGTACTTC; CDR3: CASSLDALAYEQYF
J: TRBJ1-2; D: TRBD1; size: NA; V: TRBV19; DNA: TGTGCCAGTGTGCTGACAGGGGAATGGGGCTACACCTTC; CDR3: CASVLTGEWGYTF
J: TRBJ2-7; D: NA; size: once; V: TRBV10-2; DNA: TGCGCCAGCAGTGATGGGTGGCCGGGGACCTTCTACGAGCAGTACTTC; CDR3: CASSDGWPGTFYEQYF
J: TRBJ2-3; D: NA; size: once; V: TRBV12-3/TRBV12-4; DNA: TGTGCCAGCAGACCCTCGGACGGAGATACGCAGTATTTT; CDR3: CASRPSDGDTQYF
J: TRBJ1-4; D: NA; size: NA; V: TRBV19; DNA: TGTGCCAGTAGCGAGACGACGGCAACTAATGAAAAACTGTTTTTT; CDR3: CASSETTATNEKLFF
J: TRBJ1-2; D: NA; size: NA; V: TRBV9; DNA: TGTGCCAGCAGCGTAGGCACAGGGAGAGGCTATGGCTACACCTTC; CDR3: CASSVGTGRGYGYTF
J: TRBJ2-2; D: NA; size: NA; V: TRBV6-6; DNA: TGTGCCAGCAGCCCGCCCGGGGAGCTGTTTTTT; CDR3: CASSPPGELFF
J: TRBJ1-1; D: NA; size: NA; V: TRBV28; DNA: TGTGCCAGCAGTGGGGGGGCGCTGAACACTGAAGCTTTCTTT; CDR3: CASSGGALNTEAFF
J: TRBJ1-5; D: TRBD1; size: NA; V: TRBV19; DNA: TGTGCCAGTGCCCAGGGGGCTGTTCAGCCCCAGCATTTT; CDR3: CASAQGAVQPQHF
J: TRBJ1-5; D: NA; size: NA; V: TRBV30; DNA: TGTGCCTGGAGTACAGATAATCAGCCCCAGCATTTT; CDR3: CAWSTDNQPQHF
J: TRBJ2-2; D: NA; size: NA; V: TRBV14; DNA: TGTGCCAGCAGCCAAGATATTTATACCGGGGAGCTGTTTTTT; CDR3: CASSQDIYTGELFF
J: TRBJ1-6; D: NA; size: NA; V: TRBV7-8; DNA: TGTGCCAGCAGCTTAGGGGGCCGCCGGGACGCTAGTCACGGGGATTCACCCCTCCACTTT; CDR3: CASSLGGRRDASHGDSPLHF
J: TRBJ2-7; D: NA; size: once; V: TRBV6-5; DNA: TGTGCCAGCGGAGGCACGGGAACGTTCTACGAGCAGTACTTC; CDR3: CASGGTGTFYEQYF
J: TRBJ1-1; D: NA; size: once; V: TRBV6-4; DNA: TGTGCCAGCAGTCGAACTGCGAACACTGAAGCTTTCTTT; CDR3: CASSRTANTEAFF
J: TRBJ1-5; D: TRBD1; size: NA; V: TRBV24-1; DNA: TGTGCCACCAGTGGACAGGGCGATCAGCCCCAGCATTTT; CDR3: CATSGQGDQPQHF
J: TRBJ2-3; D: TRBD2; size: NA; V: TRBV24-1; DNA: TGTGCCACCAGCCGACTAGCGGGGGGGCCAAATACGCAGTATTTT; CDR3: CATSRLAGGPNTQYF
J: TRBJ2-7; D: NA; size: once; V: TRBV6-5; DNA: TGTGCCAGCAGGAGAAGAGACGGCTACGAGCAGTACTTC; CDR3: CASRRRDGYEQYF
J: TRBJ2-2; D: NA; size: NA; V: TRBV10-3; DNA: TGTGCCATCAGTGAACCCGGGGCCCCCGGGGAGCTGTTTTTT; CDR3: CAISEPGAPGELFF
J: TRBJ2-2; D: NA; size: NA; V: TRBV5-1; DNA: TGCGCCAGCAGCTTGGCCGTAGGGGGCACCGGGGAGCTGTTTTTT; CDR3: CASSLAVGGTGELFF
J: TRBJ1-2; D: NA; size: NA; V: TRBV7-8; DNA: TGTGCCAGCAGCTTAGTCTGGGCGGTGGCAGCGACGACTAACTATGGCTACACCTTC; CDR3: CASSLVWAVAATTNYGYTF
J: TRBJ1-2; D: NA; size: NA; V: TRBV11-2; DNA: TGTGCCAGCAGCCCCCCGGGGTGGCTTGGCTACACCTTC; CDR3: CASSPPGWLGYTF
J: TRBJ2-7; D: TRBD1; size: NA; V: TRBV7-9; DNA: TGTGCCAGCAGCTCAGGGACAGCCCTTTCCTACGAGCAGTACTTC; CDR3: CASSSGTALSYEQYF
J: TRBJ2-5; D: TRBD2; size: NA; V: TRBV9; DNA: TGTGCCAGCAGCGACCCTACTCGTAAGCGGGGACAAGAGACCCAGTACTTC; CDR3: CASSDPTRKRGQETQYF
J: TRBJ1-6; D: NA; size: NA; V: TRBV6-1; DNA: TGTGCCAGCAGTGAATGGGGAAGAGGAAATAATTCACCCCTCCACTTT; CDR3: CASSEWGRGNNSPLHF
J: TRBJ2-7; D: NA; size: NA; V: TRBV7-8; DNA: TGTGCCAGCAGCTTAGCACCCGGGGTCCTGCTTTCCTACGAGCAGTACTTC; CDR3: CASSLAPGVLLSYEQYF
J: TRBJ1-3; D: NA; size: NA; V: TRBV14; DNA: TGTGCCAGCAGCCAATCTGGGATCATATATTTT; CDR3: CASSQSGIIYF
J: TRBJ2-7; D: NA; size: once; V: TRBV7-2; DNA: TGTGCCAGCAGCTTAGGACCCTCCTACGAGCAGTACTTC; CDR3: CASSLGPSYEQYF
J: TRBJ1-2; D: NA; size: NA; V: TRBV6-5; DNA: TGTGCCGTGATACAGGGTGTCACTGGCTACACCTTC; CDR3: CAVIQGVTGYTF
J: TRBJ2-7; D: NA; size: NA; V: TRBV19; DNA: TGTGCCAGTAGTATAGGGTTTGGCTACGAGCAGTACTTC; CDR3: CASSIGFGYEQYF
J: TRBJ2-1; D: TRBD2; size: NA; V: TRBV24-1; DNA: TGTGCCACCAGTGGGGAGGGGCCCCACAATGAGCAGTTCTTC; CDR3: CATSGEGPHNEQFF
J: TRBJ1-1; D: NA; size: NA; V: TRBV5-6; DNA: TGTGCCAGCAGCTTGATTTACAGGGAGAACACTGAAGCTTTCTTT; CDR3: CASSLIYRENTEAFF
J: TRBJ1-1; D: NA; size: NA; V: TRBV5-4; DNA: TGTGCCAGCAGCGCGTGGGGTAACACTGAAGCTTTCTTT; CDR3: CASSAWGNTEAFF
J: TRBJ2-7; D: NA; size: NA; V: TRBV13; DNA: TGTGCCAGCAGCCTGCAGGGGTCCGAGCAGTACTTC; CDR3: CASSLQGSEQYF
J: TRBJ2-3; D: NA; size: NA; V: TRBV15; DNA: TGTGCGATAGTCCCGGGGGGCCCCACAGATACGCAGTATTTT; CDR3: CAIVPGGPTDTQYF
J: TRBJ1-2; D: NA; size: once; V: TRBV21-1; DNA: TGTGCCAGCAGAGAACCGTTGACAGGAGACTACACCTTC; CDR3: CASREPLTGDYTF
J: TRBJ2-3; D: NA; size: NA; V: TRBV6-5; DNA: TGTGCCAGCAGGAACTTAGCGGGCACAGATACGCAGTATTTT; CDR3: CASRNLAGTDTQYF
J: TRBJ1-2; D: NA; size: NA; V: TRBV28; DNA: TGTGCCAGCAGTTTAGGGGGGGAGAGGTATGGCTACACCTTC; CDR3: CASSLGGERYGYTF
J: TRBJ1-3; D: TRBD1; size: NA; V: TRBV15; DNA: TGTGCCACCAGCAGGGGACAGGGGGGAATCTCTGGAAACACCATATATTTT; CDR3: CATSRGQGGISGNTIYF
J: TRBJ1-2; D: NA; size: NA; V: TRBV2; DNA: TGTGCCAGCAGTGACCGTAATGGCTACACCTTC; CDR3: CASSDRNGYTF
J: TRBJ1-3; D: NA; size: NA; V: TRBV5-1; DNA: TGCGCCAGCAGGTCAGGGACCCCTGGAAACACCATATATTTT; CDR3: CASRSGTPGNTIYF